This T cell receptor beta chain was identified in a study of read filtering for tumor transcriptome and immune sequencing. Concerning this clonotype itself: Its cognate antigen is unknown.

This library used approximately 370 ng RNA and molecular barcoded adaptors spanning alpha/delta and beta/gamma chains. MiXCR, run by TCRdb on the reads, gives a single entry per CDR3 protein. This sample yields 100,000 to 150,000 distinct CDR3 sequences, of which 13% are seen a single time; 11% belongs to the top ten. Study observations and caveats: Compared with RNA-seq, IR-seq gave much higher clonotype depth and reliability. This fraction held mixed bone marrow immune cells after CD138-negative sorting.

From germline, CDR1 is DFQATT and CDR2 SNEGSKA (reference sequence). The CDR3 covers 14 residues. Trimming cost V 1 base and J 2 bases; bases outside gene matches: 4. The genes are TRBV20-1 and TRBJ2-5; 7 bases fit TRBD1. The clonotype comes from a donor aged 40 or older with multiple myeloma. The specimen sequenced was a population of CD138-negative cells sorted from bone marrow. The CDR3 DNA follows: TGCAGTGCTAGAGGACCGACAGGGCAAGAGACCCAGTACTTC. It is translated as CSARGPTGQETQYF.